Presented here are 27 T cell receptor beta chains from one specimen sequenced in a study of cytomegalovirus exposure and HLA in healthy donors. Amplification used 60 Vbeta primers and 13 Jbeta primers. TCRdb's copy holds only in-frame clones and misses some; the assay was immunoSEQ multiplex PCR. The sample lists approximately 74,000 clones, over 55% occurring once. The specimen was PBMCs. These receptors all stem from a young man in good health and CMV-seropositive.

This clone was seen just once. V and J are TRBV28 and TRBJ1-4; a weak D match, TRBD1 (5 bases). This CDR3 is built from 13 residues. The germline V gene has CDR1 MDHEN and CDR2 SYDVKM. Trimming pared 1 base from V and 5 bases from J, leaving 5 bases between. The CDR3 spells CASSLSGNEKLFF. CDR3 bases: TGTGCCAGCAGTTTATCAGGGAATGAAAAACTGTTTTTT.

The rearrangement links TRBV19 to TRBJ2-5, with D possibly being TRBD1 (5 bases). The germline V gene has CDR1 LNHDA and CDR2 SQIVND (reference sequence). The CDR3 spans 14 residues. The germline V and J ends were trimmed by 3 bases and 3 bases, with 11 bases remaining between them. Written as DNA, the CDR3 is TGTGCCAGTAGTATTCGGCAGGGAAAAGAGACCCAGTACTTC. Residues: CASSIRQGKETQYF.

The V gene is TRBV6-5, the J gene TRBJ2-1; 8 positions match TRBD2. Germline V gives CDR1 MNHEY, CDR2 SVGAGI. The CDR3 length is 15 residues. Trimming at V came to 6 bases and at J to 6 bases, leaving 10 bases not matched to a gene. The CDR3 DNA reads TGTGCCAGCAGCCCAACTGTAGCGGGGCGCAATGAGCAGTTCTTC. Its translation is CASSPTVAGRNEQFF.

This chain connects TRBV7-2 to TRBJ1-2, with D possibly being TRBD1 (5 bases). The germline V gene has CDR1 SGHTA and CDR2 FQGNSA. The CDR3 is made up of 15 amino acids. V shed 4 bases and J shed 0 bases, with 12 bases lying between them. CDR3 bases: TGTGCCAGCAGCTCGGACATGACCTCTAACTATGGCTACACCTTC. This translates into CASSSDMTSNYGYTF.

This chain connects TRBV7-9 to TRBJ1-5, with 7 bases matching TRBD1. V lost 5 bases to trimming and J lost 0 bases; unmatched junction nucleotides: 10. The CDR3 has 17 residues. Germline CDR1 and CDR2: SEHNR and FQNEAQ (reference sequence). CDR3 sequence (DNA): TGTGCCAGCAGCCCGCATGGAGGGGGCAATAGCAATCAGCCCCAGCATTTT. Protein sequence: CASSPHGGGNSNQPQHF.

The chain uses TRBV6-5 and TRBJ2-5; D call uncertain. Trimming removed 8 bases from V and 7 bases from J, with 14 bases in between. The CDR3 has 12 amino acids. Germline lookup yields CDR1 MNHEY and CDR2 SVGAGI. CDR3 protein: CASLGAVGTQYF. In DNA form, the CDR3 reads TGTGCCAGCCTGGGTGCGGTCGGGACCCAGTACTTC.

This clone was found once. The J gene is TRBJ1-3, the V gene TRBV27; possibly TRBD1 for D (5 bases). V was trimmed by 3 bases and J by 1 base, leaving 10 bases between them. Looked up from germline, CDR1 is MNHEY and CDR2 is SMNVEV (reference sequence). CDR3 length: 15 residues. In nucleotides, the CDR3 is TGTGCCAGCAGTTTGGGGGGGGGATCTGGAAACACCATATATTTT. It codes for CASSLGGGSGNTIYF.

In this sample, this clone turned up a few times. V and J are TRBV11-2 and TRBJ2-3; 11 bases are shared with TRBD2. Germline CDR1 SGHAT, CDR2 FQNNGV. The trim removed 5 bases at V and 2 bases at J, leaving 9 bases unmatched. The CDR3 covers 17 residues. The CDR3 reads CASSGRPSGGPTDTQYF. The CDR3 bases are TGTGCCAGCAGCGGCCGCCCTAGCGGGGGGCCCACAGATACGCAGTATTTT.

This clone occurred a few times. In DNA form, the CDR3 reads TGTGCCAGCAGCTTAGGTTACTTAAACACAGATACGCAGTATTTT. Residues: CASSLGYLNTDTQYF. The rearrangement joins TRBV7-9 to TRBJ2-3; the D is unclear. The CDR3 is 15 amino acids. Germline CDR1 and CDR2: SEHNR and FQNEAQ (reference sequence). V lost 1 base and J lost 2, with 10 bases in between.

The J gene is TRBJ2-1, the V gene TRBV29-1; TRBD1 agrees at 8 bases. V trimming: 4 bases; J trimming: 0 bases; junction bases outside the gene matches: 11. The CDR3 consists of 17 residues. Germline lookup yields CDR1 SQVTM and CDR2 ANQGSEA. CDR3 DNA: TGCAGCGTTGCACAGGGGGTAATAAGTACCTCCTACAATGAGCAGTTCTTC. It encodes CSVAQGVISTSYNEQFF.

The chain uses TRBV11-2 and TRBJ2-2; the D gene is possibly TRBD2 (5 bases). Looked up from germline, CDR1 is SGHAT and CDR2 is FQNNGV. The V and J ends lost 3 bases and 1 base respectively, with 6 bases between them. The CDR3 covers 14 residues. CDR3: CASSFSVNTGELFF. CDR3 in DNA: TGTGCCAGCAGCTTTAGCGTGAACACCGGGGAGCTGTTTTTT.

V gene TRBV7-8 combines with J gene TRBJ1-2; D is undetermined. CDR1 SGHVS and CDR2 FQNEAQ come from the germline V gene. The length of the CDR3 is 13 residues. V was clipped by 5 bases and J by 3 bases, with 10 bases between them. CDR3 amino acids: CASSPTQYYGYTF. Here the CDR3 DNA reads TGTGCCAGCAGCCCTACACAGTACTATGGCTACACCTTC.

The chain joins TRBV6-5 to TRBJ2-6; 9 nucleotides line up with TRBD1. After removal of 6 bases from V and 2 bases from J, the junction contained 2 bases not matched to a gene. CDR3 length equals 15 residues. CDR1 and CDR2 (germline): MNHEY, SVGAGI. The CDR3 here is CASRTGGTGANVLTF. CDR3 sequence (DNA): TGTGCCAGCAGGACAGGGGGGACTGGGGCCAACGTCCTGACTTTC.

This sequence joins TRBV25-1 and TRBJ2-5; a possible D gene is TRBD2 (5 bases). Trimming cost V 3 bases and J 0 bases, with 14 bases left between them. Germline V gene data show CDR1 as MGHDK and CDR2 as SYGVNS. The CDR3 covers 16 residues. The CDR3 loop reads CASSDREREYQETQYF. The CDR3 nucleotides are TGTGCCAGCAGTGATCGGGAAAGAGAGTACCAAGAGACCCAGTACTTC.

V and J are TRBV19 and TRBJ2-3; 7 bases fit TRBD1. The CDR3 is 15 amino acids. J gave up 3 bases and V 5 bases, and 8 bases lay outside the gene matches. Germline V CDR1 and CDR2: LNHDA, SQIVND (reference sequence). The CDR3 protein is CASSLQGLRTDTQYF. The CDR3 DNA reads TGTGCCAGTAGTTTACAGGGGTTGAGGACAGATACGCAGTATTTT.

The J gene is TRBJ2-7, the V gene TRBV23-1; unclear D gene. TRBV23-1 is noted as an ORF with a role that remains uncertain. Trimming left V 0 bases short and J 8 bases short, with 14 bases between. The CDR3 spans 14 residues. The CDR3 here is CASSQSRRQRKQYF. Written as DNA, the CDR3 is TGCGCCAGCAGTCAATCTAGGCGACAACGAAAGCAGTACTTC.

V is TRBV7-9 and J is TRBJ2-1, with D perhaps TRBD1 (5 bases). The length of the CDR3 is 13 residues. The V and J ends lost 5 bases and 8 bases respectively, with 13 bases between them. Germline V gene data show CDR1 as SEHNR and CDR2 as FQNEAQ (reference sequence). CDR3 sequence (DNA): TGTGCCAGCAGCCAGAGCCAGGGCCATGAGCAGTTCTTC. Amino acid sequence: CASSQSQGHEQFF.

CDR3 in amino acids: CASSLDGTGREQYF. Here the CDR3 DNA reads TGCGCCAGCAGCTTGGATGGGACAGGGAGGGAGCAGTACTTC. V is TRBV5-1 and J is TRBJ2-7; TRBD1 matches 9 bases. Per germline, CDR1 SGHRS and CDR2 YFSETQ. Trimming cost V 0 bases and J 7 bases; bases outside gene matches: 5. There are 14 residues in the CDR3. The full variable domain, its missing parts supplied by reference TRBV5-1 and TRBJ2-7, is KAGVTQTPRYLIKTRGQQVTLSCSPISGHRSVSWYQQTPGQGLQFLFEYFSETQRNKGNFPGRFSGRQFSNSRSEMNVSTLELGDSALYLCASSLDGTGREQYFGPGTRLTVT.

CDR3 sequence (DNA): TGTGCCAGCAGTCCGAGCGGCTATTCCCCCACAGATACGCAGTATTTT. Translated: CASSPSGYSPTDTQYF. The V and J genes are TRBV28 and TRBJ2-3; a weak D match, TRBD2 (5 bases). V was cut by 5 bases and J by 2 bases, with 17 bases left in between. Germline CDR1 is MDHEN and CDR2 is SYDVKM. The CDR3 consists of 16 residues.

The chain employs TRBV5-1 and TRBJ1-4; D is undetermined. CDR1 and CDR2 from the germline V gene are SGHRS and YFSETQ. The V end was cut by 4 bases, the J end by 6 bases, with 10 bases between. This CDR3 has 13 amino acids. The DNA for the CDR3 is TGCGCCAGCAGCCCTCCTAATGATGAAAAACTGTTTTTT. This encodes CASSPPNDEKLFF.

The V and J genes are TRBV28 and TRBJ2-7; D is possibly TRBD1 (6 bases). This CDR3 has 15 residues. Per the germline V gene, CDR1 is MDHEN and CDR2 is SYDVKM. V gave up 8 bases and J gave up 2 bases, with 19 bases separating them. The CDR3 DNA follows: TGTGCCAGCCGAACGGGAACAGGGTCACCCTACGAGCAGTACTTC. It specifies CASRTGTGSPYEQYF.

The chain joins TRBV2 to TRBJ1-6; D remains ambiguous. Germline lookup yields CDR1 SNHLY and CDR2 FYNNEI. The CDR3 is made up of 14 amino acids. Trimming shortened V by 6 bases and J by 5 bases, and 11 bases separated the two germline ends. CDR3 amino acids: CASSRGLDNSPLHF. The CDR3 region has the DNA TGTGCCAGCAGCCGAGGACTGGATAATTCACCCCTCCACTTT.

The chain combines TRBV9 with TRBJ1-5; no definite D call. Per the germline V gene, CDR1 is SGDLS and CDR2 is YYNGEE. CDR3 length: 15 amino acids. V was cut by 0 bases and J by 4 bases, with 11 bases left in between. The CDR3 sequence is CASSVGTERNQPQHF. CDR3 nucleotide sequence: TGTGCCAGCAGCGTAGGGACTGAAAGAAATCAGCCCCAGCATTTT.

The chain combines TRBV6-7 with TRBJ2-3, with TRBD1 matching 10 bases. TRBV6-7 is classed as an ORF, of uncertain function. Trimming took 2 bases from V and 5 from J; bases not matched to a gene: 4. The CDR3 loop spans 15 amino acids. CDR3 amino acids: CASSYDRGRRDTQYF. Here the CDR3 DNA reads TGTGCCAGCAGTTACGACAGGGGGCGCAGAGATACGCAGTATTTT.

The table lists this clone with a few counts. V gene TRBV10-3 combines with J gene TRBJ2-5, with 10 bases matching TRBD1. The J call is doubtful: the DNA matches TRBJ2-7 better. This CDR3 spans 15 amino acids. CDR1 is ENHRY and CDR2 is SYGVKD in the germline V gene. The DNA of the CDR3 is TGTGCCATCAGTGAGGGGGGACAGGGGTCCTACGAGCAGTACTTC. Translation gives CAISEGGQGSYEQYF.

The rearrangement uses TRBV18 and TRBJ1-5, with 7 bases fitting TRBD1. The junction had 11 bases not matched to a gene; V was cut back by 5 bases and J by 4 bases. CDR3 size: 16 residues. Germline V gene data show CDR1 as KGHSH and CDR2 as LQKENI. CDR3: CASSATTGRMNQPQHF. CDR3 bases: TGTGCCAGCTCAGCAACGACAGGGAGGATGAATCAGCCCCAGCATTTT.

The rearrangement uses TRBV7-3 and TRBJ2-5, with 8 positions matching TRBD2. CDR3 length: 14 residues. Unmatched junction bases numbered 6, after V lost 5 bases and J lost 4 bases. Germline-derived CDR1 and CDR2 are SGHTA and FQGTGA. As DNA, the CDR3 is TGTGCCAGCAGCACCGGGAGGGTGGGAGAGACCCAGTACTTC. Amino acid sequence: CASSTGRVGETQYF.